This TCR beta chain was found in a study of shared clonotypes between healthy human individuals. Germline V gene sequence: CDR1 SGHAT, CDR2 FQNNGV. Trimming left V 5 bases short and J 4 bases short, with 12 bases between. The CDR3 has 13 residues. The protocol was immunoSEQ multiplex PCR, while the TCRdb copy is restricted to in-frame clones and leaves out a portion. Among 1,500,000 or so clones listed, around 98.5% were seen once. The receptor comes from a man between 25 and 39 years old in good health. The V gene is TRBV11-2, the J gene TRBJ2-7; D is ambiguous. The specimen sequenced was naive CD4+ T cells sorted from blood. Subset described: CD45RA+ positively selected. The DNA of the CDR3 is TGTGCCAGCAGCCCAATTGGTTCTTACGAGCAGTACTTC. Encoded protein: CASSPIGSYEQYF.